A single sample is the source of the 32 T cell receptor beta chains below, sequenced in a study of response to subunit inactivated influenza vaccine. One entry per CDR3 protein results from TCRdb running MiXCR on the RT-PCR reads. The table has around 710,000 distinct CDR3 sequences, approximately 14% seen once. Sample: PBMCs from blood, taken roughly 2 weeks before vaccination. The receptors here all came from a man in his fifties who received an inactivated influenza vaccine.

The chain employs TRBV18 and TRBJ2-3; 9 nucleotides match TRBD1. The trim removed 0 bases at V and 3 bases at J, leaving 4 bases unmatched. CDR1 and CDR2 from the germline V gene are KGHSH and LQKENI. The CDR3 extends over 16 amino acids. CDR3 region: CASSPPPGQGTDTQYF. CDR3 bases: TGTGCCAGCTCACCACCGCCGGGACAGGGTACAGATACGCAGTATTTT.

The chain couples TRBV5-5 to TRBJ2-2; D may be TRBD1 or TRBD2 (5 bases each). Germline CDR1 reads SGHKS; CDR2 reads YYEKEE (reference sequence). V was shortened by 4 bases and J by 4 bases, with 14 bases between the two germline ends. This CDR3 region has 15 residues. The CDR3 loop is CASSQMGVGTGELFF. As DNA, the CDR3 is TGTGCCAGCAGCCAAATGGGGGTCGGCACCGGGGAGCTGTTTTTT.

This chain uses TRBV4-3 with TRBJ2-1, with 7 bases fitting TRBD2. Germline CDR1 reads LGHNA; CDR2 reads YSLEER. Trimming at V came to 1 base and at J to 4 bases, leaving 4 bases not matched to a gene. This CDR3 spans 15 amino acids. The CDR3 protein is CASSQVGGGYNEQFF. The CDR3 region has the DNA TGCGCCAGCAGCCAAGTTGGGGGGGGTTACAATGAGCAGTTCTTC.

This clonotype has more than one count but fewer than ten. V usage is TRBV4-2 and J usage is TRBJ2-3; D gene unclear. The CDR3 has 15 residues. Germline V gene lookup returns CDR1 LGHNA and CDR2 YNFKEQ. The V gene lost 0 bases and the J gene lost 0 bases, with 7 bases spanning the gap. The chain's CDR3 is CASSQDSLSTDTQYF. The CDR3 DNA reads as TGTGCCAGCAGCCAAGATTCACTTAGCACAGATACGCAGTATTTT.

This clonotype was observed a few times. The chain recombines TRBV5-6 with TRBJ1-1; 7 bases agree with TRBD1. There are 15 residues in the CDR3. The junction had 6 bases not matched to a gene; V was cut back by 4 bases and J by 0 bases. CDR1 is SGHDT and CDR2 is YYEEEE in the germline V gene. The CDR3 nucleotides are TGTGCCAGCAGCCACGGGGGACAGCTGAACACTGAAGCTTTCTTT. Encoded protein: CASSHGGQLNTEAFF.

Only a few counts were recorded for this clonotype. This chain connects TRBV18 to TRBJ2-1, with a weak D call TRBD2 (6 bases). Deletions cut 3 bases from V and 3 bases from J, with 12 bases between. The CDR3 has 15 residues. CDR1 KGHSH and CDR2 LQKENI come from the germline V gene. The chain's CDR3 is CASSPASVRYNEQFF. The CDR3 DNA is TGTGCCAGCTCACCCGCTAGCGTCCGCTACAATGAGCAGTTCTTC.

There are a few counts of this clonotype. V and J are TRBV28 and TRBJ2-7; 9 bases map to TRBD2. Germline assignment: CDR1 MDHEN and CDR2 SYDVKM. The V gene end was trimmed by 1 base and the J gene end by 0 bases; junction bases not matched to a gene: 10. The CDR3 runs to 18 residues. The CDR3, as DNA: TGTGCCAGCAGTTTATTAGGGCTAGCGGGAAGAAACTCCTACGAGCAGTACTTC. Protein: CASSLLGLAGRNSYEQYF.

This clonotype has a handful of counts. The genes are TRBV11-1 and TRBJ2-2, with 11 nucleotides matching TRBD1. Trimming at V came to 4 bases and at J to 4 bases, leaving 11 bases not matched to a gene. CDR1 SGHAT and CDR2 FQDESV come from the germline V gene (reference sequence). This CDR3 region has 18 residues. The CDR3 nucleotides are TGTGCCAGCAGCTCCTCCGGACAGGGGGCGCTGGGCACCGGGGAGCTGTTTTTT. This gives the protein CASSSSGQGALGTGELFF.

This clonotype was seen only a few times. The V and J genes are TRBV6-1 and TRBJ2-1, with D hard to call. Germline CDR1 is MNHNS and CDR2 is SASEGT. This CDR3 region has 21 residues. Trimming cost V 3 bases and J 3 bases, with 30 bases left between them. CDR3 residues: CASSDLWAPITTTTDYNEQFF. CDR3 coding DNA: TGTGCCAGCAGTGATTTATGGGCGCCAATCACAACCACCACAGACTACAATGAGCAGTTCTTC.

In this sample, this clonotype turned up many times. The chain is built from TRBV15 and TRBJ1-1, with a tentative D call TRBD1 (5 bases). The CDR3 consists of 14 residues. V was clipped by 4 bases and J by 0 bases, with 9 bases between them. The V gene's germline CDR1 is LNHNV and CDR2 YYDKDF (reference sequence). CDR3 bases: TGTGCCACCAGCACCGGGACCCTGAACACTGAAGCTTTCTTT. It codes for CATSTGTLNTEAFF.

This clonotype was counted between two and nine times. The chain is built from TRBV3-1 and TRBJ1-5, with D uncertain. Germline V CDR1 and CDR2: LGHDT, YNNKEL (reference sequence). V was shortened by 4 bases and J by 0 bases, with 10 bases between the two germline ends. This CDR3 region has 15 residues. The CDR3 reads CASSPEGNSNQPQHF. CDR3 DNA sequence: TGTGCCAGCAGCCCTGAGGGCAATAGCAATCAGCCCCAGCATTTT. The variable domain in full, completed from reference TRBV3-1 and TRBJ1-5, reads DTAVSQTPKYLVTQMGNDKSIKCEQNLGHDTMYWYKQDSKKFLKIMFSYNNKELIINETVPNRFSPKSPDKAHLNLHINSLELGDSAVYFCASSPEGNSNQPQHFGDGTRLSIL.

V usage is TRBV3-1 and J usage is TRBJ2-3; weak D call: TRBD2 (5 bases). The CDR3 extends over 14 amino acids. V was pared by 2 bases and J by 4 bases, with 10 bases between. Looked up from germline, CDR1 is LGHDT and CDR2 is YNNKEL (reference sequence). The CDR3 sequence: CASSQSRTSDTQYF. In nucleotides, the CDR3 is TGTGCCAGCAGCCAAAGCCGGACTTCAGATACGCAGTATTTT.

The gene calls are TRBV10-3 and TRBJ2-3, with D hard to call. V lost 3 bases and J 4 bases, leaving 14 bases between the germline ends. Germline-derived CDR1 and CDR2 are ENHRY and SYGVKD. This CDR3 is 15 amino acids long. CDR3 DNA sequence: TGTGCCATCAGTGACCAGACATATTCCGCAGATACGCAGTATTTT. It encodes CAISDQTYSADTQYF.

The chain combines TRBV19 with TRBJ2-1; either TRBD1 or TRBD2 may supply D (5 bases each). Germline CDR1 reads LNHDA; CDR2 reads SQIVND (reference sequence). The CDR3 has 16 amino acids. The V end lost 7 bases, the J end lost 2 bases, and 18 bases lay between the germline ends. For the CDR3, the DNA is TGTGCCAGTAAAGACCGGGACGGTGGGGCCTACAATGAGCAGTTCTTC. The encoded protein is CASKDRDGGAYNEQFF.

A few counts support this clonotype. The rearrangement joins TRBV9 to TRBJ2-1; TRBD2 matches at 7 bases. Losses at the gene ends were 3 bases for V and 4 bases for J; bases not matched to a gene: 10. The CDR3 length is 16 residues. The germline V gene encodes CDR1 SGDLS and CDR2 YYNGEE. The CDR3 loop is CASSDPGGPTYNEQFF. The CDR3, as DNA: TGTGCCAGCAGCGATCCGGGGGGACCAACTTACAATGAGCAGTTCTTC.

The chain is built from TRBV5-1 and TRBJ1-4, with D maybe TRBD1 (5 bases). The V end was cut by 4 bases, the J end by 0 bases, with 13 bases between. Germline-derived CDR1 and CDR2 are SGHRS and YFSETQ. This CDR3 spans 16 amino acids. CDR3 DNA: TGCGCCAGCAGCACGGGACGGAGTGCAACTAATGAAAAACTGTTTTTT. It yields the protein CASSTGRSATNEKLFF.

The CDR3 DNA is TGTGCCAGCAGCCCGGAGCCAGGCCGCTCAGATACGCAGTATTTT. Amino acids: CASSPEPGRSDTQYF. V usage is TRBV5-5 and J usage is TRBJ2-3; no clear D. Germline loops: CDR1 SGHKS, CDR2 YYEKEE (reference sequence). With 4 bases removed from V and 4 bases from J, the gap between germline ends came to 16 bases. The CDR3 contains 15 residues.

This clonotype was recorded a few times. Written as DNA, the CDR3 is TGTGCCACCAGTGAACCCGGGACGGGGAACACCGGGGAGCTGTTTTTT. This translates into CATSEPGTGNTGELFF. V and J are TRBV24-1 and TRBJ2-2; TRBD1 or TRBD2 may be the D gene (5 bases each). CDR1 and CDR2 from the germline V gene are KGHDR and SFDVKD. V was cut by 4 bases and J by 1 base, with 12 bases left in between. This CDR3 has 16 amino acids.

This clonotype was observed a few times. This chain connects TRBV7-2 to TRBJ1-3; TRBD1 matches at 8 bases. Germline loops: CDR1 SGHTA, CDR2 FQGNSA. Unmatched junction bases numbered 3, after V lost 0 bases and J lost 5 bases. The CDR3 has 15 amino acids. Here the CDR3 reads CASSLARGRRNTIYF. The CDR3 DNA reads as TGTGCCAGCAGCTTAGCCAGGGGGCGAAGAAACACCATATATTTT.

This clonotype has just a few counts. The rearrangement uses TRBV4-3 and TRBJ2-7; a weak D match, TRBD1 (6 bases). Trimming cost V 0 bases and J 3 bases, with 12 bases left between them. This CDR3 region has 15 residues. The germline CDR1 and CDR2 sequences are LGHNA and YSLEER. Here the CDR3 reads CASSQDRQALYEQYF. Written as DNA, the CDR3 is TGCGCCAGCAGCCAAGATCGACAGGCCCTCTACGAGCAGTACTTC.

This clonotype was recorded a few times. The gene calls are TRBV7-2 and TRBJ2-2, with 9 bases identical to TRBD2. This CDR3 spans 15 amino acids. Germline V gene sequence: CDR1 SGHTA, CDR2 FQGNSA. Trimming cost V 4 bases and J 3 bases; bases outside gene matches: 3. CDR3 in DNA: TGTGCCAGCAGCTGGATAGCGGGAGACACCGGGGAGCTGTTTTTT. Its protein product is CASSWIAGDTGELFF.

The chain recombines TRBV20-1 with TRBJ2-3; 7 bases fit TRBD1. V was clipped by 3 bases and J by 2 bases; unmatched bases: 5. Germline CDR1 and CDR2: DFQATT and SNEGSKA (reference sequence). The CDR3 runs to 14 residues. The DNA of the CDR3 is TGCAGTGCTAGGGGACAGCTTAACACAGATACGCAGTATTTT. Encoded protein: CSARGQLNTDTQYF.

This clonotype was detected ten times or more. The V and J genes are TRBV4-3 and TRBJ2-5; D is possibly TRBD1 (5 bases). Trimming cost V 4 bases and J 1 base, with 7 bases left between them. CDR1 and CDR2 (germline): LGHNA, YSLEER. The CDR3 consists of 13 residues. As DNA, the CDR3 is TGCGCCAGCAGCCTCAGGGTCCAAGAGACCCAGTACTTC. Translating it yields CASSLRVQETQYF.

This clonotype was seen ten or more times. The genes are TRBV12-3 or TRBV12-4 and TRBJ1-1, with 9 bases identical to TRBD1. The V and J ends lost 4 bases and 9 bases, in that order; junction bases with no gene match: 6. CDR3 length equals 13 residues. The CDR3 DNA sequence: TGTGCCAGCAGTTCTGGACAGGGGAGACAAGCTTTCTTT. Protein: CASSSGQGRQAFF.

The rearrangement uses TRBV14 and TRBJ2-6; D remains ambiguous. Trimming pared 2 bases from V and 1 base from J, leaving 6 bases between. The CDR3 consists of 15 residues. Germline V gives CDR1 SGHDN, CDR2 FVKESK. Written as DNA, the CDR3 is TGTGCCAGCAGCCAATTCCTTTCTGGGGCCAACGTCCTGACTTTC. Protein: CASSQFLSGANVLTF.

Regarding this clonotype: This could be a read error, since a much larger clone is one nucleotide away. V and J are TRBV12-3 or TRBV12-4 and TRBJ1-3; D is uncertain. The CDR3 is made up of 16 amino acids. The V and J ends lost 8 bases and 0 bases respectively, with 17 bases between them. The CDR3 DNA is TGTGCCAGCTGCAGGTTGGGCCGTTCCTCTGGAAACACCATATATTTT. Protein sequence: CASCRLGRSSGNTIYF.

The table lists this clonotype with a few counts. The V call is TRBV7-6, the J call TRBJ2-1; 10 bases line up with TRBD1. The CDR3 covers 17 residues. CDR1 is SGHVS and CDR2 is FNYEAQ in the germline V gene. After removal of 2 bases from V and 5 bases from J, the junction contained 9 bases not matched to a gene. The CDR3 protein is CASSLWGGTGANNEQFF. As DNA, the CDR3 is TGTGCCAGCAGCTTATGGGGCGGGACAGGGGCAAACAATGAGCAGTTCTTC.

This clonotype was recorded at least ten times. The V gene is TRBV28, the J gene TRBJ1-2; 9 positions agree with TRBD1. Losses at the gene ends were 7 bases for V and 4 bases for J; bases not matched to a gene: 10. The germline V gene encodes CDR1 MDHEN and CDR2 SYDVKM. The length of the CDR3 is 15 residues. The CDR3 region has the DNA TGTGCCAGCAAACCCCCGGGACAGGGTGTCTATGGCTACACCTTC. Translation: CASKPPGQGVYGYTF.

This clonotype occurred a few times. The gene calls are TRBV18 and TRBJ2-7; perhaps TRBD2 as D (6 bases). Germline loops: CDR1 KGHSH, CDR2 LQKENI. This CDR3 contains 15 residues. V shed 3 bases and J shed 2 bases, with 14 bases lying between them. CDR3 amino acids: CASSPGLATAYEQYF. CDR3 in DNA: TGTGCCAGCTCACCCGGGCTAGCGACAGCCTACGAGCAGTACTTC.

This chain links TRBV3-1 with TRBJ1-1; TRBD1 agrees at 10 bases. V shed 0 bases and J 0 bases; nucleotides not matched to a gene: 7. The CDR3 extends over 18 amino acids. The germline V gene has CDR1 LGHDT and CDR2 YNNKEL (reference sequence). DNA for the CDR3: TGTGCCAGCAGCCAAGATCAAAAGACAGGGGGCATGAACACTGAAGCTTTCTTT. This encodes CASSQDQKTGGMNTEAFF.

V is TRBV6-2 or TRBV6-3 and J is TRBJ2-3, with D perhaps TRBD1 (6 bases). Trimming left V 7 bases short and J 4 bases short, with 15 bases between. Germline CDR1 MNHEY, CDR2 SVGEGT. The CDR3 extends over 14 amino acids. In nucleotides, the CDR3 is TGTGCCAGCAAAAACCGGGCAGGGGCAGATACGCAGTATTTT. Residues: CASKNRAGADTQYF.

The CDR3, as DNA: TGTGCCAGCAGCCAAGACCCAGCCTGGAATGAGCAGTTCTTC. Its translation: CASSQDPAWNEQFF. The chain couples TRBV14 to TRBJ2-1; no reliable D call. The germline V gene encodes CDR1 SGHDN and CDR2 FVKESK. The V end lost 0 bases, the J end lost 7 bases, and 10 bases lay between the germline ends. This CDR3 comprises 14 residues.